This T cell receptor (beta chain) emerged from a study of identical twins. Study-level results: Conclusions rested on cross-sectional statistics rather than following the same donors.

Every sampled donor was Caucasian and healthy. As concerns this clonotype: What it binds is not known.

V lost 0 bases and J 3 bases, leaving 12 bases between the germline ends. The CDR3 sequence is 16 residues long. CDR1 and CDR2 from the germline V gene are MGHRA and YSYEKL. MiXCR, applied by TCRdb to the 5' RACE reads, yields one record per CDR3 protein. The sample includes approximately 680,000 distinct CDR3 sequences, roughly 6.6% of them seen just once. These data also formed part of another study, on yellow fever vaccine responses in identical twins.

The sequenced material came from PBMCs. The source of this sequence is a woman aged 18-29 years in good health. This chain uses TRBV4-1 with TRBJ1-3, with unresolved D. The CDR3 protein is CASSQDGNWGGNTIYF. Written as DNA, the CDR3 is TGCGCCAGCAGCCAAGACGGGAACTGGGGTGGAAACACCATATATTTT.